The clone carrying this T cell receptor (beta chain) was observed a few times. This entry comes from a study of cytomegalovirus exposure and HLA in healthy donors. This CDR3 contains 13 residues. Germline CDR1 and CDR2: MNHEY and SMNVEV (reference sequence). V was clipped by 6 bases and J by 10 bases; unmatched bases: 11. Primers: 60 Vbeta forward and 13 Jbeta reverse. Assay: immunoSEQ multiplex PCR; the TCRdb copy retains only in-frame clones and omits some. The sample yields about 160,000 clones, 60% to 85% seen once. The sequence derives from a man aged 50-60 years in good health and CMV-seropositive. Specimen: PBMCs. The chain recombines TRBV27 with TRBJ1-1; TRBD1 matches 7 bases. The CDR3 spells CASRLSDRAGAFF. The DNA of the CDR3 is TGTGCCAGCAGGCTTTCCGACAGGGCAGGAGCTTTCTTT.